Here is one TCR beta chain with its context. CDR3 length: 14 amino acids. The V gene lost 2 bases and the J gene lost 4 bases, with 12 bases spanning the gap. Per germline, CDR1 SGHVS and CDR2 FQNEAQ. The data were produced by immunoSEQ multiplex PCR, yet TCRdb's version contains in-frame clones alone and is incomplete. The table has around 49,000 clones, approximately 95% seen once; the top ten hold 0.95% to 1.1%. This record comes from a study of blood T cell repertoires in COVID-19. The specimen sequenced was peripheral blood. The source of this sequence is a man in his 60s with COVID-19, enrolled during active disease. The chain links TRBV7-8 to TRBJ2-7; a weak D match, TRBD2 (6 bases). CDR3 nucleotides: TGTGCCAGCAGCTTAACCGGGAGCGGGTACGAGCAGTACTTC. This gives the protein CASSLTGSGYEQYF.